This is a list of T cell receptor beta chains from one sample in a study of blood T cell repertoires in COVID-19. Produced via immunoSEQ multiplex PCR; TCRdb's table is partial and in-frame only. The profile covers some 110,000 clones, with more than 60% appearing a single time and roughly 2.5% taken by the ten largest. The sequenced sample was peripheral blood. These receptors originate from a man between 50 and 59 years old with acute or convalescent COVID-19. Each CDR3 is given with its conserved first and last residue. The D gene is left open where the match is weak. For some rows the clone size is stated as once, few or many, or as a class when expanded; others skip it.

J gene: TRBJ1-1; D gene: -; clone size: -; V gene: TRBV6-2/TRBV6-3; CDR3 protein: CASSPDRRAGTEAFF; CDR3 DNA: TGTGCCAGCAGCCCTGACCGGAGGGCTGGAACTGAAGCTTTCTTT
J gene: TRBJ2-2; D gene: -; clone size: -; V gene: TRBV6-4; CDR3 protein: CATAGEGTTGELFF; CDR3 DNA: TGCGCCACGGCAGGGGAGGGAACCACCGGGGAGCTGTTTTTT
J gene: TRBJ1-2; D gene: TRBD1; clone size: many; V gene: TRBV5-1; CDR3 protein: CASSAGQANYGYTF; CDR3 DNA: TGCGCCAGCAGCGCGGGACAGGCTAACTATGGCTACACCTTC
J gene: TRBJ2-5; D gene: -; clone size: -; V gene: TRBV4-2; CDR3 protein: CASSPSRETQYF; CDR3 DNA: TGTGCCAGCAGCCCCTCACGGGAGACCCAGTACTTC
J gene: TRBJ1-4; D gene: TRBD1; clone size: -; V gene: TRBV5-4; CDR3 protein: CASSRDSDEKLFF; CDR3 DNA: TGTGCCAGCAGTAGGGACAGCGATGAAAAACTGTTTTTT
J gene: TRBJ2-5; D gene: -; clone size: -; V gene: TRBV18; CDR3 protein: CASSPDSWKETQYF; CDR3 DNA: TGTGCCAGCTCACCGGACTCCTGGAAAGAGACCCAGTACTTC
J gene: TRBJ2-1; D gene: TRBD2; clone size: few; V gene: TRBV20-1; CDR3 protein: CSASRGLGYNEQFF; CDR3 DNA: TGCAGTGCTAGTCGGGGACTAGGCTACAATGAGCAGTTCTTC
J gene: TRBJ2-1; D gene: TRBD2; clone size: -; V gene: TRBV11-2; CDR3 protein: CASSLESGSRGNEQFF; CDR3 DNA: TGTGCCAGCAGCTTAGAGAGCGGGAGCCGAGGCAATGAGCAGTTCTTC
J gene: TRBJ1-2; D gene: -; clone size: few; V gene: TRBV6-5; CDR3 protein: CASNQGAGHGYTF; CDR3 DNA: TGTGCCAGCAACCAAGGGGCAGGCCATGGCTACACCTTC
J gene: TRBJ2-1; D gene: TRBD2; clone size: -; V gene: TRBV5-1; CDR3 protein: CASSLARDRGRGVDEQFF; CDR3 DNA: TGCGCCAGCAGCTTGGCCCGGGACCGGGGGCGGGGGGTCGATGAGCAGTTCTTC
J gene: TRBJ1-1; D gene: -; clone size: -; V gene: TRBV3-1/TRBV3-2; CDR3 protein: CASSQERNTEAFF; CDR3 DNA: TGTGCCAGCAGCCAAGAGCGGAACACTGAAGCTTTCTTT